This TCR beta chain was recorded in a study of tumor-infiltrating lymphocytes in primary liver carcinoma. On the study more broadly: Each participant had primary liver carcinoma, and surgical resection was the treatment.

Unsorted whole blood served as the source of blood RNA, and germline DNA was extracted as well. Making TCR beta cDNA involved approximately 0.5 ug total RNA and a constant-region primer. Amplification in three nested multiplex PCR rounds with slightly modified ARM-PCR gave rise to TCR beta libraries. Rounds one and two of PCR, each of roughly 10 cycles, were primed with TRBV1-TRBV30 forward primers and a C-beta reverse primer. MiXCR was run by TCRdb on the multiplex PCR reads, yielding one entry per CDR3 protein. This table holds about 320,000 distinct CDR3 sequences, roughly 60% found once. CDR1 and CDR2 (germline): SGHTA, FQGNSA. The CDR3 runs to 15 residues. J lost 7 bases, V lost 1 base, and 5 bases had no gene match.

The sequenced sample consisted of peripheral blood. The chain recombines TRBV7-2 with TRBJ1-5, with 9 bases aligning to TRBD1. The sequence was collected from a man aged 40-50 years with primary liver carcinoma and hepatitis B virus infection. The CDR3 coding sequence is TGTGCCAGCAGCTTAGTACAGGGGGCAGGGCAGCCCCAGCATTTT. Translation: CASSLVQGAGQPQHF.